One and the same sample provided the 29 T cell receptor beta chains below, sequenced in a study of patients and donors after allogeneic stem cell transplantation. TCRdb ran MiXCR on the RT-PCR reads and lists one entry per CDR3 protein. The data contain roughly 880,000 distinct CDR3 sequences, more than 15% of them singletons. Input material: blood, either unsorted or a sorted T cell fraction (not recorded which). The receptors stem from a human donor who was either an allogeneic HSCT recipient or a stem cell or donor lymphocyte infusion donor (not recorded which). It is not recorded whose cells these are; they may come from a transplant donor.

In its sample, this clonotype was seen a few times. This chain connects TRBV12-3 or TRBV12-4 to TRBJ1-1; 7 bases map to TRBD1. CDR3 size: 11 residues. The ends lost 6 bases at V and 11 bases at J; junction bases unmatched: 6. The CDR3 loop reads CASSQGGDAFF. CDR3 sequence (DNA): TGTGCCAGCAGCCAGGGGGGGGACGCTTTCTTT.

A few counts support this clonotype. The genes are TRBV7-9 and TRBJ2-7; D call uncertain. This CDR3 comprises 12 residues. Germline V gene lookup returns CDR1 SEHNR and CDR2 FQNEAQ (reference sequence). The ends were cut back, 7 bases at V and 3 bases at J, with 10 bases in the middle. The CDR3 here is CASTRRDYEQYF. As DNA, the CDR3 is TGTGCCAGCACCCGCAGAGACTACGAGCAGTACTTC.

Points on this clonotype: The junction and the germline gene differ at one end; a read error may be behind it. The chain couples TRBV4-2 to TRBJ2-2, with a tentative D call TRBD1 (7 bases). The CDR3 spans 16 residues. Germline assignment: CDR1 LGHNA and CDR2 YNFKEQ. The CDR3 here is CASSQAGGWNTGELFF. The CDR3 bases are TGTGCCAGCAGCCAGGCAGGGGGGTGGAACACCGGGGAGCTTTTTTTT.

The genes are TRBV4-2 and TRBJ2-5; D is ambiguous. The CDR3 length is 16 residues. CDR1 and CDR2 (germline): LGHNA, YNFKEQ. V was trimmed by 0 bases and J by 2 bases, leaving 13 bases between them. The CDR3 protein is CASSQDNKDLQETQYF. The CDR3 nucleotides are TGTGCCAGCAGCCAAGACAACAAGGACCTTCAAGAGACCCAGTACTTC.

This clonotype came up a few times. The chain combines TRBV7-8 with TRBJ2-1; 7 bases agree with TRBD2. The germline V gene encodes CDR1 SGHVS and CDR2 FQNEAQ. This CDR3 is 18 amino acids long. The V segment lost 4 bases and the J segment 7 bases; nucleotides outside the gene matches: 19. The CDR3 region is CASSSLIFGRELWNEQFF. In DNA, the CDR3 is TGTGCCAGCAGCTCCCTAATCTTTGGGCGGGAGTTGTGGAATGAGCAGTTCTTC.

This clonotype has a handful of counts. The rearrangement links TRBV11-2 to TRBJ1-6, with no clear D. The CDR3 is made up of 17 amino acids. The ends were cut back, 5 bases at V and 0 bases at J, with 14 bases in the middle. CDR1 and CDR2 (germline): SGHAT, FQNNGV. The DNA of the CDR3 is TGTGCCAGCAGCACCGGACCACCGAGCTCCTATAATTCACCCCTCCACTTT. It is translated as CASSTGPPSSYNSPLHF.

V usage is TRBV10-3 and J usage is TRBJ2-7, with TRBD1 as a possible D gene (6 bases). This CDR3 is 13 amino acids long. Germline V CDR1 and CDR2: ENHRY, SYGVKD. V lost 6 bases, J lost 2 bases, and 11 bases lay in between. The CDR3 spells CAIRGGQPYEQYF. In nucleotides, the CDR3 is TGTGCCATCAGAGGAGGACAGCCCTACGAGCAGTACTTC.

The chain links TRBV29-1 to TRBJ1-2, with unresolved D. The CDR3 has 14 amino acids. Germline CDR1 and CDR2: SQVTM and ANQGSEA. V was cut by 2 bases and J by 2 bases, with 12 bases left in between. The CDR3 bases are TGCAGCGTTGAACGGGCGGTTGGGAACTATGGCTACACCTTC. Translated: CSVERAVGNYGYTF.

The chain couples TRBV20-1 to TRBJ2-1; D is unresolved. The V gene lost 6 bases and the J gene lost 9 bases, with 18 bases spanning the gap. CDR1 is DFQATT, CDR2 SNEGSKA, per germline (reference sequence). The CDR3 length is 13 residues. The CDR3, as DNA: TGCAGTGCATCGAGGACGGTAGTCCCTGAGCAGTTCTTC. It is translated as CSASRTVVPEQFF.

This clonotype was recorded at least ten times. The chain links TRBV20-1 to TRBJ2-3; 10 positions match TRBD2. This CDR3 is built from 14 residues. The V gene's germline CDR1 is DFQATT and CDR2 SNEGSKA (reference sequence). Trimming took 0 bases from V and 4 from J; bases not matched to a gene: 1. CDR3 sequence: CSARDLAGADTQYF. Here the CDR3 DNA reads TGCAGTGCTAGAGATCTAGCGGGGGCAGATACGCAGTATTTT.

This sequence joins TRBV6-1 and TRBJ2-1; D perhaps matches TRBD1 (6 bases). The CDR3 length is 17 residues. Per germline, CDR1 MNHNS and CDR2 SASEGT. Trimming took off 6 bases at V and 6 bases at J, with 24 bases between the two ends. CDR3 DNA: TGTGCCAGCAGCCCCCTTGGAGTAGGGGGAAGTCTCAATGAGCAGTTCTTC. It encodes CASSPLGVGGSLNEQFF.

Only a few counts were recorded for this clonotype. The V call is TRBV20-1, the J call TRBJ1-2; 8 bases fit TRBD1. The germline V gene has CDR1 DFQATT and CDR2 SNEGSKA (reference sequence). The J segment lost 1 base and the V segment lost 1 base, leaving 8 bases of the junction unmatched. The CDR3 contains 16 residues. The CDR3 DNA is TGCAGTGCTAGAGGTAGAGGGACAGGTATTAACTATGGCTACACCTTC. This codes for CSARGRGTGINYGYTF.

There are a few counts of this clonotype. V and J are TRBV21-1 and TRBJ2-7; TRBD1 reflects the table's D call only, with no check against the DNA. TRBV21-1 is listed as a pseudogene. CDR3 length equals 15 residues. As DNA, the CDR3 is TGTGCCAGCAGCAAAGTGGACAGCCGAAACTACGAGCAGTACTTC. As protein: CASSKVDSRNYEQYF.

This clonotype was seen many times. The chain carries TRBV24-1 and TRBJ2-7, with TRBD2 identical over 8 bases. This CDR3 is built from 17 residues. Trimming removed 5 bases from V and 2 bases from J; junction bases left unmatched: 13. The germline V gene encodes CDR1 KGHDR and CDR2 SFDVKD. The CDR3 sequence is CATSAPSTSGKTYEQYF. CDR3 nucleotides: TGTGCCACCAGTGCTCCTTCAACTAGCGGCAAAACCTACGAGCAGTACTTC.

This clonotype has a handful of counts. The V call is TRBV12-3 or TRBV12-4, the J call TRBJ2-3; 8 nucleotides align to TRBD1. V lost 6 bases to trimming and J lost 2 bases; unmatched junction nucleotides: 10. The CDR3 contains 16 residues. The CDR3: CASSYQGQAVTDTQYF. In DNA, the CDR3 is TGTGCCAGCAGCTATCAGGGACAGGCCGTCACAGATACGCAGTATTTT.

This clonotype was seen many times. This chain's CDR3 is CASSQEWTGDGSEQYF. In DNA form, the CDR3 reads TGCGCCAGCAGCCAAGAGTGGACAGGGGACGGAAGCGAGCAGTACTTC. This chain links TRBV4-3 with TRBJ2-7; 9 bases are shared with TRBD1. Germline CDR1 reads LGHNA; CDR2 reads YSLEER. This CDR3 is built from 16 residues. V was pared by 0 bases and J by 6 bases, with 9 bases of the junction left unmatched.

This clonotype was detected a few times. The chain joins TRBV5-1 to TRBJ2-3, with no clear D. The CDR3 is made up of 12 amino acids. Trimming removed 4 bases from V and 5 bases from J, with 8 bases in between. CDR1 and CDR2 from the germline V gene are SGHRS and YFSETQ. CDR3: CASSRVGDTQYF. The CDR3 bases are TGCGCCAGCAGCCGAGTTGGAGATACGCAGTATTTT.

The chain carries TRBV4-3 and TRBJ2-2; 9 bases line up with TRBD1. Losses at the gene ends were 1 base for V and 2 bases for J; bases not matched to a gene: 5. CDR3 length: 17 residues. Per germline, CDR1 LGHNA and CDR2 YSLEER. The CDR3 loop reads CASSQAPTGGNTGELFF. The DNA for the CDR3 is TGCGCCAGCAGCCAAGCACCTACAGGGGGCAACACCGGGGAGCTGTTTTTT.

At least ten counts were recorded for this clonotype. This chain connects TRBV12-3 or TRBV12-4 to TRBJ1-5, with D possibly TRBD1 on 5 matching bases. The CDR3 runs 12 residues. Trimming removed 6 bases at V and 4 bases at J, with 7 bases between. Here the CDR3 reads CASRWGNQPQHF. The CDR3 region has the DNA TGTGCCAGCAGATGGGGGAATCAGCCCCAGCATTTT.

This clonotype has just a few counts. The rearrangement links TRBV7-2 to TRBJ2-5; the D call may be TRBD1 or TRBD2 (5 bases each). V dropped 6 bases and J dropped 7 bases, with 15 bases sitting between them. There are 13 residues in the CDR3. The germline gives CDR1 SGHTA, CDR2 FQGNSA. The CDR3 reads CASRLGTDWTQYF. CDR3 sequence (DNA): TGTGCCAGCAGACTCGGGACCGACTGGACCCAGTACTTC.

The rearrangement uses TRBV12-3 or TRBV12-4 and TRBJ2-1; 9 bases are shared with TRBD1. V trimming: 5 bases; J trimming: 5 bases; junction bases outside the gene matches: 13. This CDR3 contains 17 residues. CDR3 nucleotide sequence: TGTGCCAGCAGTCGGACAGGGGCCCAAAGGGGAAACAATGAGCAGTTCTTC. It translates to CASSRTGAQRGNNEQFF.

This clonotype was detected a few times. The chain uses TRBV29-1 and TRBJ1-2; the match to TRBD1 covers 10 bases. The V gene's germline CDR1 is SQVTM and CDR2 ANQGSEA. V was pared by 6 bases and J by 3 bases, with 4 bases of the junction left unmatched. CDR3 length: 13 amino acids. CDR3 residues: CSVGDRGYYGYTF. CDR3 nucleotide sequence: TGCAGCGTGGGGGACAGGGGCTACTATGGCTACACCTTC.

The table lists this clonotype with a few counts. The chain employs TRBV20-1 and TRBJ2-1; maybe TRBD2 (6 bases). Trimming stripped 4 bases from V and 4 bases from J, with 11 bases between. The CDR3 runs 13 residues. The germline V gene has CDR1 DFQATT and CDR2 SNEGSKA (reference sequence). This CDR3 reads CSANLAPYNEQFF. CDR3 nucleotides: TGCAGTGCTAACCTAGCGCCTTACAATGAGCAGTTCTTC.

In this sample, this clonotype turned up many times. The chain carries TRBV10-3 and TRBJ2-3; 7 bases map to TRBD2. V gave up 2 bases and J gave up 2 bases; unmatched junction bases: 7. The V gene's germline CDR1 is ENHRY and CDR2 SYGVKD. This CDR3 region has 16 residues. The chain's CDR3 is CAISEGSGTLTDTQYF. The CDR3 nucleotides are TGTGCCATCAGTGAGGGGAGCGGGACCCTCACAGATACGCAGTATTTT.

This clonotype was counted a few times. CDR3 nucleotides: TGCAGTGCTAGAGTGCAGGGGGCAGATACGCAGTATTTT. Translation: CSARVQGADTQYF. This chain connects TRBV20-1 to TRBJ2-3, with TRBD1 matching 7 bases. Germline V CDR1 and CDR2: DFQATT, SNEGSKA (reference sequence). The V gene end was trimmed by 1 base and the J gene end by 4 bases; junction bases not matched to a gene: 2. The CDR3 sequence is 13 residues long.

This clonotype was seen only a few times. This rearrangement joins TRBV5-1 to TRBJ2-7; tentatively, D is TRBD2 (5 bases). Deletions cut 0 bases from V and 2 bases from J, with 12 bases between. In germline, CDR1 is SGHRS, CDR2 YFSETQ. The CDR3 has 15 amino acids. The CDR3 region has the DNA TGCGCCAGCAGCTTGGACAGCGGTCCTACCTACGAGCAGTACTTC. It translates to CASSLDSGPTYEQYF.

The table lists this clonotype with a few counts. This rearrangement joins TRBV3-1 to TRBJ2-1; 12 nucleotides align to TRBD2. CDR1 and CDR2 (germline): LGHDT, YNNKEL (reference sequence). V shed 6 bases and J 6 bases; nucleotides not matched to a gene: 12. The CDR3 contains 17 residues. CDR3 residues: CASSPKRLAGVGNEQFF. The CDR3 DNA follows: TGTGCCAGCAGTCCTAAGCGACTAGCGGGAGTCGGCAATGAGCAGTTCTTC.

The chain links TRBV10-3 to TRBJ1-2, with 11 positions matching TRBD1. There are 12 residues in the CDR3. The germline V gene has CDR1 ENHRY and CDR2 SYGVKD. J lost 8 bases, V lost 10 bases, and 6 bases had no gene match. The CDR3 DNA reads as TGTGCCACCGGACAGGGGGCAATGGGCTACACCTTC. This encodes CATGQGAMGYTF.

This rearrangement joins TRBV6-1 to TRBJ2-1, with 8 bases fitting TRBD1. This CDR3 spans 14 amino acids. The V segment lost 5 bases and the J segment 8 bases; nucleotides outside the gene matches: 8. Looked up from germline, CDR1 is MNHNS and CDR2 is SASEGT. CDR3 coding DNA: TGTGCCAGCAGTAAGAGACAGGGGCGGGATGAGCAGTTCTTC. This translates into CASSKRQGRDEQFF.